The clone carrying this T cell receptor beta chain came up a few times. Its matching antigen is unknown. Sequencing libraries made from TCR beta cDNA carried unique molecular identifiers. Using its own MiXCR run on the PCR reads, TCRdb lists one record per CDR3 protein. Among about 770,000 distinct CDR3 sequences listed, roughly 46% were seen once. The record originates from a study of post-analysis software for immune sequencing data. Study-wide points: Patients used roughly five TRBV segments, including TRBV5-6, TRBV5-1 and TRBV20-1, more often than controls.

V lost 4 bases and J lost 5; bases outside the gene matches: 6. Per germline, CDR1 SGDLS and CDR2 YYNGEE. The CDR3 is 15 amino acids. This clonotype originated in a girl aged 5 to 17 with multiple sclerosis. The V call is TRBV9, the J call TRBJ1-5, with 10 nucleotides matching TRBD1. The material sequenced was blood. CDR3 protein: CASSTAGTGDQPQHF. DNA of the CDR3: TGTGCCAGCAGCACCGCCGGGACAGGGGATCAGCCCCAGCATTTT.